This TCR beta chain was documented in a study of shared clonotypes between healthy human individuals. Naive CD8 cells lacked CD45RO and underwent positive selection for CCR7, leaving out terminally differentiated effector memory CD45RA+ cells. The assay ran at deep level. This table comes from immunoSEQ multiplex PCR, and its TCRdb copy is limited to in-frame clones, with some not included. The top ten clones hold roughly 1.1% of a sample with some 2.1 million clones, approximately 94% of them seen once. The CDR3 runs to 16 residues. Trimming stripped 1 base from V and 2 bases from J, with 12 bases between. CDR1 is MNHNS, CDR2 SASEGT, per germline.

This TCR was recovered from a man younger than 35 in good health. Sequencing was done on a sample of naive CD8+ T cells sorted from blood. The V and J genes are TRBV6-1 and TRBJ2-1, with D possibly matching TRBD1 (6 bases). CDR3: CASSEVIDRPYNEQFF. As DNA, the CDR3 is TGTGCCAGCAGTGAAGTTATCGACAGGCCCTACAATGAGCAGTTCTTC.